The rows below give T cell receptor beta chains drawn from one sample of a study of T cells in Graves' hyperthyroidism and ophthalmopathy. MiXCR, run by TCRdb on the multiplex PCR reads, gives a single entry per CDR3 protein. This table has approximately 520,000 distinct CDR3 sequences, approximately 25% appearing once. The sample was blood. The receptors come from a woman aged 25 to 39 with Graves' ophthalmopathy. CDR3s include the opening cysteine and the closing phenylalanine or tryptophan. Fields, in order: J gene, V gene, CDR3 protein.

j_call: TRBJ1-3
v_call: TRBV20-1
cdr3_aa: CSASRASSGNTIYF

j_call: TRBJ2-7
v_call: TRBV6-5
cdr3_aa: CASSYSMGQFYEQYF

j_call: TRBJ2-7
v_call: TRBV29-1
cdr3_aa: CSVEEAGGGEQYF

j_call: TRBJ2-4
v_call: TRBV7-2
cdr3_aa: CASSLARNGGRNIQYF

j_call: TRBJ1-1
v_call: TRBV27
cdr3_aa: CASSLAPDRGTEAFF

j_call: TRBJ2-7
v_call: TRBV5-1
cdr3_aa: CASSLSGAPYEQYF

j_call: TRBJ1-5
v_call: TRBV20-1
cdr3_aa: CSLRDRLNQPQHF

j_call: TRBJ2-5
v_call: TRBV4-3
cdr3_aa: CASSPFGGGETQYF

j_call: TRBJ2-7
v_call: TRBV28
cdr3_aa: CASSSPVKRLTYEQYF

j_call: TRBJ2-7
v_call: TRBV11-1
cdr3_aa: CASSWPGGNSPYEQYF

j_call: TRBJ1-2
v_call: TRBV15
cdr3_aa: CATSRDMGQGPPGYTF

j_call: TRBJ1-2
v_call: TRBV5-1
cdr3_aa: CASSEGGNYGYTF

j_call: TRBJ1-2
v_call: TRBV28
cdr3_aa: CASSPPWETSDYGYTF

j_call: TRBJ2-3
v_call: TRBV7-8
cdr3_aa: CASSPWTGVDTQYF

j_call: TRBJ1-5
v_call: TRBV7-6
cdr3_aa: CASSLGALGSNQPQHF

j_call: TRBJ2-6
v_call: TRBV6-1
cdr3_aa: CASSGQGFSGANVLTF

j_call: TRBJ1-2
v_call: TRBV28
cdr3_aa: CASSSPFPDGYTF